The 8 T cell receptor beta chains below all came from one sample that was sequenced in a study of neurological immune-mediated disorders. In TCRdb, the 5' RACE reads were re-called with MiXCR into one record per CDR3 protein. Of fewer than 20,000 distinct CDR3 sequences in the sample, more than 3% were seen once. Source material: CD8+ T cells from blood. Receptors were obtained from a woman in her 40s in good health.

In its sample, this clonotype was seen many times. The chain couples TRBV28 to TRBJ2-7; unclear D gene. In germline, CDR1 is MDHEN, CDR2 SYDVKM. The CDR3 is 12 residues long. Deletions cut 8 bases from V and 8 bases from J, with 16 bases between. The CDR3 region is CASAFTRNQQYF. The CDR3 DNA reads as TGTGCCAGCGCTTTCACCAGGAACCAGCAGTACTTC.

This clonotype was picked up many times. The J gene is TRBJ2-3, the V gene TRBV29-1; D is unclear. The germline CDR1 and CDR2 sequences are SQVTM and ANQGSEA. The CDR3 is made up of 13 amino acids. Trimming took 4 bases from V and 4 from J, leaving 12 bases between them. The CDR3 nucleotides read TGCAGCGTTGTTGCCCGAAGGGCAGATACGCAGTATTTT. Its translation is CSVVARRADTQYF.

Ten or more counts support this clonotype. The gene calls are TRBV28 and TRBJ2-7; 12 bases line up with TRBD2. Losses at the gene ends were 6 bases for V and 4 bases for J; bases not matched to a gene: 16. CDR1 is MDHEN and CDR2 is SYDVKM in the germline V gene. This CDR3 contains 18 residues. This CDR3 is CASSSPSGLAGYPYEQYF. The CDR3 bases are TGTGCCAGCAGCTCTCCCTCAGGACTAGCGGGATATCCTTACGAGCAGTACTTC.

Ten or more counts support this clonotype. This chain joins TRBV6-1 and TRBJ1-2; D call uncertain. This CDR3 is 16 amino acids long. V lost 1 base and J 0 bases, leaving 12 bases between the germline ends. Germline CDR1 and CDR2: MNHNS and SASEGT. CDR3 protein: CASSEEIVGTNYGYTF. CDR3 bases: TGTGCCAGCAGTGAAGAAATTGTCGGCACTAACTATGGCTACACCTTC.

This clonotype was detected ten times or more. V and J are TRBV28 and TRBJ2-7; 7 positions agree with TRBD1. This CDR3 is built from 15 residues. Germline V gives CDR1 MDHEN, CDR2 SYDVKM. With V trimmed by 4 bases and J by 3 bases, 9 bases remained unmatched. The CDR3 sequence is CASSWGKGAIYEQYF. The CDR3 nucleotides are TGTGCCAGCAGTTGGGGTAAGGGGGCGATCTACGAGCAGTACTTC.

This clonotype was seen at least ten times. V and J are TRBV6-6 and TRBJ2-7; 7 bases are shared with TRBD1. V gave up 5 bases and J gave up 1 base; unmatched junction bases: 5. From germline, CDR1 is MNHNY and CDR2 SVGAGI (reference sequence). This CDR3 spans 14 amino acids. CDR3 in DNA: TGTGCCAGCAGTGCTTGGGACAGATCCTACGAGCAGTACTTC. It specifies CASSAWDRSYEQYF.

Ten or more counts support this clonotype. This chain connects TRBV6-5 to TRBJ2-1; 9 bases align to TRBD2. Per the germline V gene, CDR1 is MNHEY and CDR2 is SVGAGI. The junction had 2 bases not matched to a gene; V was cut back by 5 bases and J by 3 bases. The CDR3 is made up of 14 amino acids. CDR3 bases: TGTGCCAGCAGTCGGCGGGAGGGCTACAATGAGCAGTTCTTC. Protein sequence: CASSRREGYNEQFF.

In its sample, this clonotype was seen many times. The chain uses TRBV5-5 and TRBJ1-1, with no clear D. V lost 2 bases, J lost 4 bases, and 12 bases lay in between. Germline V gene data show CDR1 as SGHKS and CDR2 as YYEKEE (reference sequence). The CDR3 has 14 amino acids. CDR3 sequence (DNA): TGTGCCAGCAGCTTCTGGTTTGCGGGCACTGAAGCTTTCTTT. Translating gives CASSFWFAGTEAFF.